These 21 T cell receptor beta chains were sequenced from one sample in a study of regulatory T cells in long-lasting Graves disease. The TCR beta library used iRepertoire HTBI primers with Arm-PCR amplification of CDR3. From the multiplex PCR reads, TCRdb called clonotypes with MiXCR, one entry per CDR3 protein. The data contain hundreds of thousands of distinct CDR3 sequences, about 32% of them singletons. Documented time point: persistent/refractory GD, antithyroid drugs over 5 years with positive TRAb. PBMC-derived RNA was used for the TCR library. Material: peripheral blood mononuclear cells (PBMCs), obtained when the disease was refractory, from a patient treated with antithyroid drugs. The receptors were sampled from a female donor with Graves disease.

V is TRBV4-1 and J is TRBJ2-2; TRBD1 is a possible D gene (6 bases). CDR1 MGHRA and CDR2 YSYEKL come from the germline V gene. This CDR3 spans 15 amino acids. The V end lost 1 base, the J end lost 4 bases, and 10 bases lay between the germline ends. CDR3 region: CASSQGWGPTGELFF. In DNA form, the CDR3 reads TGCGCCAGCAGCCAAGGATGGGGGCCCACCGGGGAGCTGTTTTTT.

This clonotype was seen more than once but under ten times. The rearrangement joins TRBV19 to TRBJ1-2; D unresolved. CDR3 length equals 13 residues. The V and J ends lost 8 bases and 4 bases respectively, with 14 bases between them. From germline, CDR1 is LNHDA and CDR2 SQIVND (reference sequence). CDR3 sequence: CASHPERTYGYTF. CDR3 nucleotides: TGTGCCAGTCACCCCGAGAGAACCTATGGCTACACCTTC. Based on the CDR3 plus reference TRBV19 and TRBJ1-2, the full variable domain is DGGITQSPKYLFRKEGQNVTLSCEQNLNHDAMYWYRQDPGQGLRLIYYSQIVNDFQKGDIAEGYSVSREKKESFPLTVTSAQKNPTAFYLCASHPERTYGYTFGSGTRLTVV.

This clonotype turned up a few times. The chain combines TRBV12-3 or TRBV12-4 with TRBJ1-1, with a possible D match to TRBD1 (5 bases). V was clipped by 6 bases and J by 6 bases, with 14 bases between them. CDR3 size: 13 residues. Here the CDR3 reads CASSRQGGPEAFF. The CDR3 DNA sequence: TGTGCCAGCAGCAGGCAGGGTGGCCCTGAAGCTTTCTTT.

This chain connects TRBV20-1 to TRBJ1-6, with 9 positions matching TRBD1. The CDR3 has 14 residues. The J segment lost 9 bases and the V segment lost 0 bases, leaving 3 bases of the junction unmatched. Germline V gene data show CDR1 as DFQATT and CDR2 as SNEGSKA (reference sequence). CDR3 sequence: CSARDTGGISPLHF. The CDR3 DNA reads TGCAGTGCTAGAGATACAGGGGGCATTTCACCCCTCCACTTT.

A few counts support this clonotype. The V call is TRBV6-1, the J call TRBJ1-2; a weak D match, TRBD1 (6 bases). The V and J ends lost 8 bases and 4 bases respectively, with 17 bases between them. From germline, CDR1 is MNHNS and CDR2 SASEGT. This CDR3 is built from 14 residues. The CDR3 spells CASGQIGRGYGYTF. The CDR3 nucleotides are TGTGCCAGCGGCCAAATAGGCAGGGGCTATGGCTACACCTTC.

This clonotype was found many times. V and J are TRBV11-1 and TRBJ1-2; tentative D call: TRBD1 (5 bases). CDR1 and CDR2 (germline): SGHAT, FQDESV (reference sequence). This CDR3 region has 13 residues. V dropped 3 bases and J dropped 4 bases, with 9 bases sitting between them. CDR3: CASSFGDGYGYTF. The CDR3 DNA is TGTGCCAGCAGCTTTGGGGACGGCTATGGCTACACCTTC.

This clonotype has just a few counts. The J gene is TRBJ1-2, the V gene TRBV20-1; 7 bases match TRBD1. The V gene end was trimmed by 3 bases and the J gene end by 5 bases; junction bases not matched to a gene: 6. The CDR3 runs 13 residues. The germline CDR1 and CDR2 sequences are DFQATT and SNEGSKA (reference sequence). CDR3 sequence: CSASRDSLYGYTF. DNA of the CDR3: TGCAGTGCTAGTAGGGACAGTTTATATGGCTACACCTTC.

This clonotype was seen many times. The chain's CDR3 is CASGLIRGEKLFF. CDR3 nucleotides: TGTGCTAGTGGTTTGATACGGGGTGAAAAACTGTTTTTT. The rearrangement links TRBV12-5 to TRBJ1-4; D gene ambiguous. The germline V gene encodes CDR1 LGHNT and CDR2 FRNRAP. V lost 2 bases, J lost 7 bases, and 8 bases lay in between. This CDR3 comprises 13 residues.

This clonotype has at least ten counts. The CDR3 spells CASRGDPPTGELFF. DNA of the CDR3: TGTGCCAGCAGGGGGGACCCGCCAACCGGGGAGCTGTTTTTT. The chain has TRBV2 and TRBJ2-2, with D perhaps matching TRBD1 or TRBD2 (5 bases each). The V gene's germline CDR1 is SNHLY and CDR2 FYNNEI. There are 14 residues in the CDR3. Trimming took off 6 bases at V and 5 bases at J, with 13 bases between the two ends.

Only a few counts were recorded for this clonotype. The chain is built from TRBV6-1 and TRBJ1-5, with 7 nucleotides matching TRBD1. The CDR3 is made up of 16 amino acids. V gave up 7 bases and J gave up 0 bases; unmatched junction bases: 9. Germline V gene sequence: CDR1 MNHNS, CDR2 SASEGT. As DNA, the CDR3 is TGTGCCAGCACCAATACACAGGGGAATAGCAATCAGCCCCAGCATTTT. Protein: CASTNTQGNSNQPQHF.

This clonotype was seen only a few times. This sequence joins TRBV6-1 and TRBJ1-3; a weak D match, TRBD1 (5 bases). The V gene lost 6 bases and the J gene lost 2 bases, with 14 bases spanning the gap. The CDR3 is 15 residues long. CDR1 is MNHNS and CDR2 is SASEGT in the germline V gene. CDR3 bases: TGTGCCAGCAGCGTCGGTGGGGGGACTGGAAACACCATATATTTT. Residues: CASSVGGGTGNTIYF.

The CDR3 region has the DNA TGCGCCAGCAGCCAGACTAGCGGGAGGGCCCAAGAGACCCAGTACTTC. Translation gives CASSQTSGRAQETQYF. The chain has TRBV4-1 and TRBJ2-5, with TRBD2 identical over 14 bases. The CDR3 is made up of 16 amino acids. Germline loops: CDR1 MGHRA, CDR2 YSYEKL. Unmatched junction bases numbered 1, after V lost 3 bases and J lost 1 base.

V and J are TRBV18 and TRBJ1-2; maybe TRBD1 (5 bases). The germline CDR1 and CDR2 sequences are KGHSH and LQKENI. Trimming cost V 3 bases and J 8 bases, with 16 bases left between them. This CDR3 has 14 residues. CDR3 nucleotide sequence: TGTGCCAGCTCACCTGGAGGGGCGGCGAGGGGCTACACCTTC. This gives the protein CASSPGGAARGYTF.

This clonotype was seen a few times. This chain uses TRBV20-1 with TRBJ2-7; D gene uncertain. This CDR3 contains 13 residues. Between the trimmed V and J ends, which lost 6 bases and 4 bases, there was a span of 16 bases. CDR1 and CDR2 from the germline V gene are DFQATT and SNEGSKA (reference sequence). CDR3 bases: TGCAGTGCCCACGTGGTGTCACCATACGAGCAGTACTTC. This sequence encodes CSAHVVSPYEQYF.

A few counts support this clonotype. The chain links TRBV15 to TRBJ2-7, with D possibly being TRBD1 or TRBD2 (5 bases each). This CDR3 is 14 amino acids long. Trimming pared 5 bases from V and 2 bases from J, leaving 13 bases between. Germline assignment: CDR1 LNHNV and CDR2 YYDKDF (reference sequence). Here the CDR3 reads CATSGGMGAYEQYF. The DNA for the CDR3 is TGTGCCACCAGCGGTGGGATGGGGGCCTACGAGCAGTACTTC. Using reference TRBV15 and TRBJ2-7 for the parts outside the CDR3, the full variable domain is DAMVIQNPRYQVTQFGKPVTLSCSQTLNHNVMYWYQQKSSQAPKLLFHYYDKDFNNEADTPDNFQSRRPNTSFCFLDIRSPGLGDTAMYLCATSGGMGAYEQYFGPGTRLTVT.

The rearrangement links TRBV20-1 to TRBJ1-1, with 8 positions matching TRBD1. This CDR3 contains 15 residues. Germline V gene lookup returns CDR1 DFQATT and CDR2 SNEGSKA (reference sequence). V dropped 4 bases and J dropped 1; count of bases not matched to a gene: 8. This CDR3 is CSAIRQGIGNTEAFF. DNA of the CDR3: TGCAGTGCTATTAGACAGGGGATAGGGAACACTGAAGCTTTCTTT.

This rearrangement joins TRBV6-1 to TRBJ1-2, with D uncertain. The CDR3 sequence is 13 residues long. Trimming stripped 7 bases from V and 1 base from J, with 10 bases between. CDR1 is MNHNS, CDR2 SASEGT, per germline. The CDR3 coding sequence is TGTGCCAGCAATCCGGGAAATAACTATGGCTACACCTTC. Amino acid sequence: CASNPGNNYGYTF.

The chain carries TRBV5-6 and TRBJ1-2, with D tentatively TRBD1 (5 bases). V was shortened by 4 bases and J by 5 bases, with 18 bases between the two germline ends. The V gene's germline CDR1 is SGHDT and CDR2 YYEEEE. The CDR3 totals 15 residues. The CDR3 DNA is TGTGCCAGCAGCCAAACCCGGGACCAAGGGTATGGCTACACCTTC. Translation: CASSQTRDQGYGYTF.

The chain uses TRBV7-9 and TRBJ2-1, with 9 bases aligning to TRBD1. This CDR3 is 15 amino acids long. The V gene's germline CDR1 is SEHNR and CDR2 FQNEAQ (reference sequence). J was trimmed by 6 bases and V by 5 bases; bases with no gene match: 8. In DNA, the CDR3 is TGTGCCAGCAGCCAGGGACAGGGAGCGTTCAATGAGCAGTTCTTC. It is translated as CASSQGQGAFNEQFF.

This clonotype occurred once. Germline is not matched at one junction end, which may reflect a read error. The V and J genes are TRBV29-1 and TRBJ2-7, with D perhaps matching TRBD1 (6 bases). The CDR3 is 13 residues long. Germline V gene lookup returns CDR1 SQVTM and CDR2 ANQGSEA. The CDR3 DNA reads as TGCAGCATTGAAAAGTTTGGGGGCAACGAGCAGTACTTC. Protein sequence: CSIEKFGGNEQYF.

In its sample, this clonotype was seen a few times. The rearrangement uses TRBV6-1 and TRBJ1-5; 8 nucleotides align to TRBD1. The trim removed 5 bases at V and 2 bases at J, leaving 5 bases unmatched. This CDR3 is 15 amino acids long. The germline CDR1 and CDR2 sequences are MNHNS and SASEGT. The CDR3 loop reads CASSRTGSGNQPQHF. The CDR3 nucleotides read TGTGCCAGCAGTAGGACAGGGAGTGGCAATCAGCCCCAGCATTTT.